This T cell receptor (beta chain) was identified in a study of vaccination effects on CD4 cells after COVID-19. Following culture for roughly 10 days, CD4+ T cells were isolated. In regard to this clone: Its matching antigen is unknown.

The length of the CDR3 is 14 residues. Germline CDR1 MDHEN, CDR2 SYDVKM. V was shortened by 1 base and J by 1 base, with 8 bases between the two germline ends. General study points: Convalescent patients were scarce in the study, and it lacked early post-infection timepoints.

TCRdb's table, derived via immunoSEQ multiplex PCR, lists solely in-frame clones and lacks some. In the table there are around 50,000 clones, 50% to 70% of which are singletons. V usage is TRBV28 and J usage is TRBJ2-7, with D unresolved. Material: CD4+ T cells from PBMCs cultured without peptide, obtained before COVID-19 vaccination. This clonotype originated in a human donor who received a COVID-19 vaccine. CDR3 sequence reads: CASSLSLRSYEQYF. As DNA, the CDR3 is TGTGCCAGCAGTTTATCCCTACGGTCCTACGAGCAGTACTTC.